One sample yielded the 25 T cell receptor beta chains listed below, sequenced in a study of cytomegalovirus exposure and HLA in healthy donors. Amplification used 60 Vbeta primers and 13 Jbeta primers. The assay was immunoSEQ multiplex PCR, and TCRdb's table has in-frame clones only and misses some. The sample lists 200,000 to 250,000 clones, 76% occurring once. Input material: PBMCs. The receptors shown here come from a man in his late teens or twenties in good health and CMV-seronegative.

The V gene is TRBV30, the J gene TRBJ2-3; 9 bases align to TRBD1. The germline V gene encodes CDR1 GTSNPN and CDR2 SVGIG (reference sequence). V lost 3 bases and J lost 3; bases outside the gene matches: 4. The CDR3 spans 14 residues. DNA for the CDR3: TGTGCCTGGAGCGACAGGGGGTCAACAGATACGCAGTATTTT. Translation: CAWSDRGSTDTQYF.

This clone has only one observation. This rearrangement joins TRBV7-2 to TRBJ1-5; 7 positions agree with TRBD1. This CDR3 is built from 14 residues. Germline V gives CDR1 SGHTA, CDR2 FQGNSA. V dropped 5 bases and J dropped 7; count of bases not matched to a gene: 8. This chain's CDR3 is CASSPRRGRQPQHF. CDR3 coding DNA: TGTGCCAGCAGCCCACGTAGGGGGCGGCAGCCCCAGCATTTT.

V is TRBV18 and J is TRBJ1-4; no firm D call. V gave up 2 bases and J gave up 8 bases, with 6 bases separating them. The CDR3 is made up of 12 amino acids. From germline, CDR1 is KGHSH and CDR2 LQKENI. CDR3: CASSPGEEKLFF. DNA for the CDR3: TGTGCCAGCTCACCAGGGGAGGAAAAACTGTTTTTT.

The J gene is TRBJ2-2, the V gene TRBV18; a possible D gene is TRBD1 (6 bases). The CDR3 runs to 16 residues. Germline CDR1 and CDR2: KGHSH and LQKENI. The V and J ends lost 2 bases and 4 bases respectively, with 14 bases between them. The CDR3 protein is CASSPVPQGSTGELFF. The CDR3 nucleotides read TGTGCCAGCTCACCAGTTCCTCAGGGGAGCACCGGGGAGCTGTTTTTT.

The J gene is TRBJ2-2, the V gene TRBV6-1; D unclear. This CDR3 contains 13 residues. Deletions cut 7 bases from V and 4 bases from J, with 10 bases between. Germline V CDR1 and CDR2: MNHNS, SASEGT. The CDR3 DNA sequence: TGTGCCAGCACCGGGTGGAGCACCGGGGAGCTGTTTTTT. It encodes CASTGWSTGELFF.

The chain employs TRBV28 and TRBJ2-1; 9 bases align to TRBD2. Germline trimming cut 7 bases from V and 5 bases from J; bases unmatched to any gene: 9. This CDR3 is 15 amino acids long. The germline V gene has CDR1 MDHEN and CDR2 SYDVKM. In DNA, the CDR3 is TGTGCCAGCACCCGCCCGGCTAGCGGGAACAATGAGCAGTTCTTC. Its protein product is CASTRPASGNNEQFF.

The chain is built from TRBV30 and TRBJ2-1; D is undetermined. The V end was cut by 3 bases, the J end by 9 bases, with 15 bases between. CDR1 and CDR2 from the germline V gene are GTSNPN and SVGIG (reference sequence). This CDR3 has 13 amino acids. CDR3 nucleotide sequence: TGTGCCTGGAGCGTAATCCAGTCGGGTGAGCAGTTCTTC. Its protein is CAWSVIQSGEQFF.

The chain employs TRBV6-1 and TRBJ1-4; a possible D gene is TRBD1 (6 bases). The V end lost 0 bases, the J end lost 5 bases, and 10 bases lay between the germline ends. This CDR3 comprises 15 residues. Germline V lookup: CDR1 MNHNS, CDR2 SASEGT. The CDR3 region is CASSEAGADNEKLFF. CDR3 in DNA: TGTGCCAGCAGTGAAGCGGGGGCGGACAATGAAAAACTGTTTTTT.

The CDR3 region has the DNA TGTGCCAGCAGCAAAGTAAGGAGCGGGAGATCAGATACGCAGTATTTT. Translation: CASSKVRSGRSDTQYF. The rearrangement uses TRBV21-1 and TRBJ2-3; TRBD2, as called in the table, went unchecked against the DNA. TRBV21-1 is a documented pseudogene. The CDR3 is 16 amino acids.

V is TRBV6-5 and J is TRBJ2-7; TRBD1 matches at 10 bases. The V gene end was trimmed by 2 bases and the J gene end by 2 bases; junction bases not matched to a gene: 6. Germline V gene lookup returns CDR1 MNHEY and CDR2 SVGAGI. This CDR3 region has 16 residues. CDR3 coding DNA: TGTGCCAGCAGTTACGCCGGGACAGGGGCCCCCTACGAGCAGTACTTC. Protein sequence: CASSYAGTGAPYEQYF.

The rearrangement uses TRBV5-1 and TRBJ1-3, with TRBD1 matching 8 bases. The CDR3 has 16 amino acids. The V gene end was trimmed by 4 bases and the J gene end by 2 bases; junction bases not matched to a gene: 8. CDR1 is SGHRS and CDR2 is YFSETQ in the germline V gene. This chain's CDR3 is CASSPDMTGAGNTIYF. DNA for the CDR3: TGCGCCAGCAGCCCGGATATGACAGGGGCTGGAAACACCATATATTTT.

A few counts support this clone. The CDR3 spells CASSRQGGHEKLFF. CDR3 sequence (DNA): TGTGCCAGCAGTAGACAGGGGGGTCATGAAAAACTGTTTTTT. This sequence joins TRBV28 and TRBJ1-4; 9 bases are shared with TRBD1. V lost 5 bases and J lost 6; bases outside the gene matches: 4. CDR3 length: 14 amino acids. Germline CDR1 and CDR2: MDHEN and SYDVKM.

This sequence joins TRBV30 and TRBJ1-1, with 8 bases fitting TRBD1. There are 13 residues in the CDR3. The ends lost 4 bases at V and 5 bases at J; junction bases unmatched: 6. From germline, CDR1 is GTSNPN and CDR2 SVGIG (reference sequence). Here the CDR3 DNA reads TGTGCCTGGATTCAGGGGGCTCGGACTGAAGCTTTCTTT. The encoded protein is CAWIQGARTEAFF.

In its sample, this clone was seen once. The chain carries TRBV14 and TRBJ2-7; 9 positions match TRBD1. Germline V gene sequence: CDR1 SGHDN, CDR2 FVKESK. The J segment lost 2 bases and the V segment lost 8 bases, leaving 4 bases of the junction unmatched. The CDR3 totals 13 residues. The CDR3 sequence is CASGRQGAYEQYF. Written as DNA, the CDR3 is TGTGCCAGCGGGAGACAGGGGGCCTACGAGCAGTACTTC.

V and J are TRBV5-1 and TRBJ2-1, with D tentatively TRBD2 (5 bases). The CDR3 is 13 residues long. CDR1 is SGHRS and CDR2 is YFSETQ in the germline V gene. V was pared by 9 bases and J by 1 base, with 11 bases between. The CDR3 reads CATSRGSYNEQFF. DNA for the CDR3: TGCGCCACCTCACGGGGTTCCTACAATGAGCAGTTCTTC.

The chain is built from TRBV5-6 and TRBJ2-7, with a tentative D call TRBD2 (6 bases). This CDR3 region has 14 residues. With 4 bases removed from V and 5 bases from J, the gap between germline ends came to 16 bases. Germline V gives CDR1 SGHDT, CDR2 YYEEEE. The DNA for the CDR3 is TGTGCCAGCAGCCACGGGACTGAGAGGGACGAGCAGTACTTC. Residues: CASSHGTERDEQYF.

This clone has just a few counts. CDR3 amino acids: CAQNGREANYGYTF. The DNA of the CDR3 is TGTGCCCAAAACGGCAGGGAAGCTAACTATGGCTACACCTTC. The genes are TRBV7-2 and TRBJ1-2, with a weak D call TRBD1 (5 bases). Germline assignment: CDR1 SGHTA and CDR2 FQGNSA. The CDR3 sequence is 14 residues long. Between the trimmed V and J ends, which lost 11 bases and 0 bases, there was a span of 16 bases.

This rearrangement joins TRBV30 to TRBJ2-1; 9 nucleotides match TRBD2. This CDR3 has 15 residues. Germline V gene data show CDR1 as GTSNPN and CDR2 as SVGIG (reference sequence). V dropped 0 bases and J dropped 8; count of bases not matched to a gene: 8. CDR3 DNA sequence: TGTGCCTGGAGTGTAGTAGCGGGAGATGGCGATGAGCAGTTCTTC. Protein product: CAWSVVAGDGDEQFF. Full variable domain (outside the CDR3, taken from reference TRBV30 and TRBJ2-1): SQTIHQWPATLVQPVGSPLSLECTVEGTSNPNLYWYRQAAGRGLQLLFYSVGIGQISSEVPQNLSASRPQDRQFILSSKKLLLSDSGFYLCAWSVVAGDGDEQFFGPGTRLTVL.

The rearrangement links TRBV5-8 to TRBJ2-7; D might be TRBD1 (6 bases). V was trimmed by 0 bases and J by 4 bases, leaving 11 bases between them. Germline V gene sequence: CDR1 SGHTS, CDR2 YDEGEE. CDR3 length equals 14 residues. CDR3 protein: CASSLETGAYEQYF. CDR3 in DNA: TGTGCCAGCAGCTTGGAGACAGGCGCATACGAGCAGTACTTC.

This clone showed up just once. This chain connects TRBV15 to TRBJ2-7; no firm D call. Trimming shortened V by 1 base and J by 2 bases, and 6 bases separated the two germline ends. The CDR3 extends over 13 amino acids. Germline-derived CDR1 and CDR2 are LNHNV and YYDKDF (reference sequence). DNA for the CDR3: TGTGCCACCAGCAGAGTCCCTCCCTACGAGCAGTACTTC. Encoded protein: CATSRVPPYEQYF.

The V call is TRBV2, the J call TRBJ1-3; no clear D gene. V lost 0 bases and J lost 3, with 9 bases in between. The germline CDR1 and CDR2 sequences are SNHLY and FYNNEI. The CDR3 contains 15 residues. As DNA, the CDR3 is TGTGCCAGCAGTGAAGCTCATCTCGGTGGAAACACCATATATTTT. This sequence encodes CASSEAHLGGNTIYF.

This clone was counted only a few times. The chain couples TRBV2 to TRBJ2-3, with 11 bases fitting TRBD2. The J segment lost 2 bases and the V segment lost 6 bases, leaving 10 bases of the junction unmatched. The CDR3 covers 17 residues. Germline V lookup: CDR1 SNHLY, CDR2 FYNNEI. The CDR3 nucleotides are TGTGCCAGCAGGACCCCCGGGACTAGCGGTTACACAGATACGCAGTATTTT. Protein product: CASRTPGTSGYTDTQYF.

This chain joins TRBV6-6 and TRBJ1-2; D perhaps matches TRBD1 (6 bases). CDR3 length: 16 residues. Germline CDR1 reads MNHNY; CDR2 reads SVGAGI (reference sequence). The V and J ends lost 0 bases and 4 bases respectively, with 15 bases between them. CDR3 nucleotides: TGTGCCAGCAGTTACTCGAGCGGCAGGGGTGGCTATGGCTACACCTTC. Encoded protein: CASSYSSGRGGYGYTF.

The chain employs TRBV2 and TRBJ2-1; TRBD2 matches at 13 bases. Germline loops: CDR1 SNHLY, CDR2 FYNNEI. V dropped 6 bases and J dropped 1; count of bases not matched to a gene: 9. The CDR3 extends over 18 amino acids. The CDR3 here is CASRGPGLAGPSYNEQFF. The CDR3 DNA follows: TGTGCCAGCAGGGGCCCGGGACTAGCGGGACCTTCCTACAATGAGCAGTTCTTC.

This clone was seen a few times. V and J are TRBV5-4 and TRBJ2-7; 15 nucleotides match TRBD2. Per germline, CDR1 SGHNT and CDR2 YYREEE (reference sequence). The CDR3 contains 17 residues. V was clipped by 4 bases and J by 5 bases; unmatched bases: 10. The CDR3 is CASSPGLAGGPADEQYF. CDR3 in DNA: TGTGCCAGCAGCCCTGGACTAGCGGGAGGGCCGGCCGACGAGCAGTACTTC.